The clone carrying this TCR beta chain was counted at least ten times. The sample comes from a study of identical twins. A single record per CDR3 protein comes from TCRdb applying MiXCR to the 5' RACE reads. The data show about 890,000 distinct CDR3 sequences, approximately 13% seen once. These data were likewise used in another study, on yellow fever vaccine responses in identical twins.

Material: PBMCs. The clonotype comes from a woman younger than 35 in good health.

The CDR3 nucleotides read TGTGCCAGCAGCCCGGGGGTAGAAACCGGGGAGCTGTTTTTT. It encodes CASSPGVETGELFF. This rearrangement joins TRBV12-3 or TRBV12-4 to TRBJ2-2; perhaps TRBD2 as D (6 bases). The CDR3 is 14 amino acids. Trimming stripped 6 bases from V and 5 bases from J, with 13 bases between.